This record covers a single T cell receptor beta chain. How the authors handled the data: Estimation of nucleated cell counts was performed using reference gene primer amplification. Produced via immunoSEQ multiplex PCR; TCRdb's table is partial and in-frame only. V and J calls and clone size follow that table, whereas D and trimming were derived from the DNA. The sample includes more than 150,000 clones, about 86% of them seen just once. Germline V gives CDR1 SGHTA, CDR2 FQGTGA. CDR3 length equals 16 residues. The J segment lost 4 bases and the V segment lost 1 base, leaving 5 bases of the junction unmatched. This sample was included in a study of blood T cell repertoires in COVID-19. The wider study: Spain, Italy and the United States supplied samples that represented acute and convalescent COVID-19. PBMCs, B-cell-depleted T cells, or T cells provided the cDNA or gDNA that made up the material.

The rearrangement links TRBV7-3 to TRBJ2-3, with 10 bases that match TRBD2. The sequence came from a man aged 70-80 years with active or convalescent COVID-19. The specimen was peripheral blood. The CDR3 sequence is CASSLRASGRADTQYF. In DNA, the CDR3 is TGTGCCAGCAGCTTAAGGGCTAGCGGGAGAGCAGATACGCAGTATTTT.